This TCR beta chain is drawn from a study of T cell responses to AZD1222 COVID-19 vaccine. CDR1 is LGHNT and CDR2 is FRNRAP in the germline V gene. V was cut by 7 bases and J by 4 bases, with 7 bases left in between. This CDR3 has 11 residues. Profiling relied on immunoSEQ multiplex PCR, and the TCRdb table lists in-frame clones only, not all of them. The sample includes tens of thousands of clones, approximately 83% of them seen just once. The sequenced sample was peripheral blood, obtained 28 days after the second AZD1222 dose. This receptor was taken from an adult who received the AZD1222 COVID-19 vaccine. V usage is TRBV12-5 and J usage is TRBJ1-1; D might be TRBD1 (5 bases). The CDR3, as DNA: TGTGCTAGTGCCCAGGGCACTGAAGCTTTCTTT. Encoded protein: CASAQGTEAFF.